This T cell receptor beta chain stems from a study of blood T cell repertoires in COVID-19. Overall study context: Acute and convalescent COVID-19 samples came from the United States, Italy and Spain.

This CDR3 comprises 13 residues. V was trimmed by 5 bases and J by 4 bases, leaving 11 bases between them. Germline-derived CDR1 and CDR2 are LNHDA and SQIVND (reference sequence). Libraries were prepared by immunoSEQ multiplex PCR; TCRdb keeps only in-frame clonotypes and omits some of them. The data show approximately 150,000 clones, about 80% seen once. This rearrangement joins TRBV19 to TRBJ1-2; D ambiguous. This receptor was identified in a man aged 50 or older in a cohort exposed to, infected with or recovered from COVID-19 (not recorded which). Sequences were obtained from PBMCs or T cells enriched from blood (not recorded which). The CDR3 protein is CASSSVLRYGYTF. As DNA, the CDR3 is TGTGCCAGTAGTTCTGTATTGCGCTATGGCTACACCTTC.